This TCR beta chain was identified during a study of blood T cell repertoires in COVID-19. V shed 3 bases and J 3 bases; nucleotides not matched to a gene: 1. Germline V gives CDR1 SGHRS, CDR2 YFSETQ. The CDR3 has 16 amino acids. TCRdb's table, derived via immunoSEQ multiplex PCR, lists solely in-frame clones and lacks some. The sample lists some 87,000 clones; 89% were seen once. V usage is TRBV5-1 and J usage is TRBJ2-3, with 16 bases identical to TRBD2. The sequence came from a woman in her sixties or seventies with acute or convalescent COVID-19. The material sequenced was peripheral blood. This CDR3 is CASSWGLAGGTDTQYF. CDR3 nucleotide sequence: TGCGCCAGCAGCTGGGGACTAGCGGGAGGGACAGATACGCAGTATTTT.